Presented here are 3 T cell receptor beta chains from one specimen sequenced in a study of patients and donors after allogeneic stem cell transplantation. TCRdb independently ran MiXCR on the RT-PCR reads; one entry per CDR3 protein. The sample gives approximately 150,000 distinct CDR3 sequences, approximately 30% of which show up once; 3.2% is in the top ten. Sequencing input: blood, either unsorted or a sorted T cell fraction (not recorded which). The source is a human donor who was either an allogeneic HSCT recipient or a stem cell or donor lymphocyte infusion donor (not recorded which). It is not recorded whose cells these are; they may come from a transplant donor.

This clonotype was seen repeatedly, ten times or more. The chain is built from TRBV12-3 or TRBV12-4 and TRBJ1-4; D may be TRBD1 (5 bases). The V and J ends lost 2 bases and 14 bases respectively, with 9 bases between them. The CDR3 is made up of 11 amino acids. This CDR3 is CASSLMGGLFF. DNA for the CDR3: TGTGCCAGCAGTTTAATGGGGGGGCTGTTTTTT.

This clonotype was seen a few times. This chain uses TRBV12-3 or TRBV12-4 with TRBJ2-7; D unclear. Trimming shortened V by 6 bases and J by 3 bases, and 9 bases separated the two germline ends. The CDR3 length is 12 residues. The CDR3, as DNA: TGTGCCAGCAGCTCTCTAGGCTACGAGCAGTACTTC. Translating gives CASSSLGYEQYF.

This chain uses TRBV9 with TRBJ1-6; D is perhaps TRBD1 (5 bases). Trimming shortened V by 7 bases and J by 10 bases, and 15 bases separated the two germline ends. Germline V CDR1 and CDR2: SGDLS, YYNGEE. This CDR3 region has 13 residues. CDR3 DNA sequence: TGTGCCAGCCAACAGGAGGCGAACTCACCCCTCCACTTT. Protein: CASQQEANSPLHF.